The sequence of this TCR beta chain was determined in a study of type 1 and type 2 diabetes patients. Whole-study context: CD4+ or CD8+ T cells were positively selected from PBMCs with microbeads.

Amplification started from genomic DNA. A primer set of 30 forward and 13 reverse primers amplified the CDR3. TCRdb re-derived calls from the multiplex PCR reads in MiXCR, one entry per CDR3 protein. The table includes more than 250,000 distinct CDR3 sequences, roughly 44% detected once. V lost 5 bases, J lost 5 bases, and 6 bases lay in between. This CDR3 is 12 amino acids long. The TCR was taken from a man aged 18 to 35 with type 2 diabetes. The specimen was peripheral blood mononuclear cells (PBMCs). The chain recombines TRBV12-3 or TRBV12-4 with TRBJ2-2; D gene uncertain. The CDR3 DNA follows: TGTGCCAGCAGTACACAGACCGGGGAGCTGTTTTTT. Encoded protein: CASSTQTGELFF.